The 25 T cell receptor beta chains reported below all come from one sample, sequenced in a study of Ad26.COV2.S vaccination and SARS-CoV-2 variants. Treatment specified: around 19 received Ad26.COV2.S at low or high dose, single or two shots; roughly five received placebo; per-sample allocation not given. Sample collection was performed on day 63 after the first vaccine or placebo injection. Clones were read by immunoSEQ multiplex PCR, and TCRdb kept only the in-frame ones, dropping some. The table lists over 350,000 clones, 75% to 90% of them singletons. Specimen: peripheral blood, collected in a trial of Ad26.COV2.S vaccine versus placebo. The source is a person aged 18 to 59 who received the Ad26.COV2.S COVID-19 vaccine or a placebo.

The chain carries TRBV7-6 and TRBJ1-5; D gene unclear. The CDR3 loop spans 14 amino acids. From germline, CDR1 is SGHVS and CDR2 FNYEAQ. The V end was cut by 0 bases, the J end by 7 bases, with 10 bases between. CDR3 DNA sequence: TGTGCCAGCAGCTTAGCGAACGGGATGCAGCCCCAGCATTTT. It codes for CASSLANGMQPQHF.

In its sample, this clone was seen a few times. The rearrangement links TRBV29-1 to TRBJ2-2, with a weak D call TRBD1 (6 bases). This CDR3 has 14 residues. The germline V gene encodes CDR1 SQVTM and CDR2 ANQGSEA. V shed 7 bases and J shed 0 bases, with 12 bases lying between them. DNA for the CDR3: TGCAGCGGGACGACAGGTTCGAACACCGGGGAGCTGTTTTTT. It yields the protein CSGTTGSNTGELFF.

The rearrangement joins TRBV30 to TRBJ1-5, with TRBD1 identical over 7 bases. CDR1 is GTSNPN and CDR2 is SVGIG in the germline V gene (reference sequence). V shed 5 bases, J shed 3 bases, and the junction held 4 bases outside the gene matches. The CDR3 sequence is 13 residues long. CDR3 amino acids: CAWSGQVNQPQHF. Written as DNA, the CDR3 is TGTGCCTGGTCCGGACAGGTCAATCAGCCCCAGCATTTT.

This clone was counted between two and nine times. The chain links TRBV23-1 to TRBJ2-1; 10 bases are a match to TRBD2. TRBV23-1 is treated as an ORF (open reading frame) with a function not yet certain. V shed 0 bases and J 3 bases; nucleotides not matched to a gene: 2. The CDR3 has 16 amino acids. The CDR3 DNA reads TGCGCCAGCAGTCAATCGACTAGCGGGTTCTACAATGAGCAGTTCTTC. Translated: CASSQSTSGFYNEQFF.

The chain joins TRBV11-2 to TRBJ2-3, with 10 bases lining up with TRBD1. V shed 7 bases and J 4 bases; nucleotides not matched to a gene: 5. This CDR3 is 14 amino acids long. Looked up from germline, CDR1 is SGHAT and CDR2 is FQNNGV. As DNA, the CDR3 is TGTGCCAGCACCCTTGGACAGGGGGCAGATACGCAGTATTTT. Translated, it gives CASTLGQGADTQYF.

This rearrangement joins TRBV11-2 to TRBJ2-1; D uncertain. Trimming removed 1 base from V and 4 bases from J, with 11 bases in between. Germline V gene data show CDR1 as SGHAT and CDR2 as FQNNGV. This CDR3 contains 15 residues. CDR3 nucleotide sequence: TGTGCCAGCAGCTTAGGGCCAGGCAGGTACAATGAGCAGTTCTTC. Its protein is CASSLGPGRYNEQFF.

This clone was picked up a small number of times. The J gene is TRBJ2-6, the V gene TRBV2; D not resolved. This CDR3 is 15 amino acids long. With 1 base removed from V and 0 bases from J, the gap between germline ends came to 4 bases. CDR1 SNHLY and CDR2 FYNNEI come from the germline V gene. The CDR3: CASSEGHSGANVLTF. As DNA, the CDR3 is TGTGCCAGCAGTGAAGGGCACTCTGGGGCCAACGTCCTGACTTTC.

The chain employs TRBV5-1 and TRBJ2-1, with D possibly matching TRBD1 (5 bases). Trimming stripped 0 bases from V and 3 bases from J, with 10 bases between. This CDR3 region has 15 residues. Germline CDR1 is SGHRS and CDR2 is YFSETQ. DNA of the CDR3: TGCGCCAGCAGCTTGGATTTGCAGGGCTACAATGAGCAGTTCTTC. Its protein product is CASSLDLQGYNEQFF.

The J gene is TRBJ2-1, the V gene TRBV7-2; the match to TRBD2 covers 11 bases. In germline, CDR1 is SGHTA, CDR2 FQGNSA. V gave up 2 bases and J gave up 5 bases; unmatched junction bases: 2. This CDR3 region has 15 residues. The CDR3 spells CASSLPGLADNEQFF. For the CDR3, the DNA is TGTGCCAGCAGCTTACCGGGACTAGCGGACAATGAGCAGTTCTTC.

The rearrangement uses TRBV5-1 and TRBJ2-1, with D perhaps given as TRBD1 or TRBD2 (5 bases each). Germline CDR1 and CDR2: SGHRS and YFSETQ. V was trimmed by 4 bases and J by 2 bases, leaving 19 bases between them. The CDR3 sequence is 17 residues long. In nucleotides, the CDR3 is TGCGCCAGCAGCCCTTACCGGGACCTGTTTCCCTACAATGAGCAGTTCTTC. Its protein is CASSPYRDLFPYNEQFF.

The chain combines TRBV27 with TRBJ1-5; tentative D call: TRBD1 (5 bases). Germline V gives CDR1 MNHEY, CDR2 SMNVEV (reference sequence). The CDR3 contains 14 residues. Trimming stripped 6 bases from V and 4 bases from J, with 13 bases between. The CDR3 loop reads CASSPGFPNQPQHF. The CDR3 DNA sequence: TGTGCCAGCAGCCCAGGGTTTCCGAATCAGCCCCAGCATTTT.

This chain connects TRBV2 to TRBJ2-5; D remains ambiguous. The CDR3 is 12 amino acids. Germline CDR1 SNHLY, CDR2 FYNNEI. Trimming took 8 bases from V and 5 from J, leaving 12 bases between them. The CDR3 protein is CASGLSLETQYF. Here the CDR3 DNA reads TGTGCCAGCGGCTTAAGTCTCGAGACCCAGTACTTC.

The chain recombines TRBV18 with TRBJ1-1; no definite D call. The germline gives CDR1 KGHSH, CDR2 LQKENI. This CDR3 contains 15 residues. V lost 1 base, J lost 1 base, and 10 bases lay in between. CDR3 coding DNA: TGTGCCAGCTCACCACGGAGCGGAGGGAACACTGAAGCTTTCTTT. Protein product: CASSPRSGGNTEAFF.

J is TRBJ1-1 and V is TRBV27, with TRBD1 identical over 8 bases. Germline CDR1 MNHEY, CDR2 SMNVEV (reference sequence). V gave up 4 bases and J gave up 8 bases; unmatched junction bases: 6. The CDR3 runs to 13 residues. The CDR3 DNA follows: TGTGCCAGCAGTTCCTCTCGGACAGGGGAAGCTTTCTTT. Translated: CASSSSRTGEAFF.

This clone was seen only once. The rearrangement uses TRBV24-1 and TRBJ2-3; a weak D match, TRBD2 (5 bases). CDR1 and CDR2 from the germline V gene are KGHDR and SFDVKD. The CDR3 covers 12 residues. V lost 4 bases, J lost 6 bases, and 7 bases lay in between. The CDR3 DNA sequence: TGTGCCACCAGTGAAGGCGGGGATACGCAGTATTTT. Translation: CATSEGGDTQYF.

CDR3 residues: CAWRGMDTQYF. CDR3 sequence (DNA): TGTGCCTGGAGGGGGATGGATACGCAGTATTTT. The rearrangement joins TRBV30 to TRBJ2-3; D not certain. Germline V gene sequence: CDR1 GTSNPN, CDR2 SVGIG (reference sequence). The CDR3 has 11 residues. V was shortened by 3 bases and J by 6 bases, with 7 bases between the two germline ends. The entire variable domain, with the rest obtained from reference TRBV30 and TRBJ2-3, is as follows: SQTIHQWPATLVQPVGSPLSLECTVEGTSNPNLYWYRQAAGRGLQLLFYSVGIGQISSEVPQNLSASRPQDRQFILSSKKLLLSDSGFYLCAWRGMDTQYFGPGTRLTVL.

This clone appeared a single time. This chain uses TRBV3-1 (or the pseudogene TRBV3-2) with TRBJ2-7, with a tentative D call TRBD2 (5 bases). Trimming removed 2 bases at V and 2 bases at J, with 13 bases between. Germline assignment: CDR1 LGHDT and CDR2 YNNKEL (reference sequence). The CDR3 sequence is 15 residues long. The CDR3 DNA reads as TGTGCCAGCAGCCAAAACGGACTGGATCCCTACGAGCAGTACTTC. Translation: CASSQNGLDPYEQYF.

The chain uses TRBV2 and TRBJ2-1; 8 bases fit TRBD1. V dropped 6 bases and J dropped 7; count of bases not matched to a gene: 5. CDR1 is SNHLY, CDR2 FYNNEI, per germline. CDR3 length: 13 amino acids. CDR3 DNA: TGTGCCAGCAGGTTGGACAGGGAAAATGAGCAGTTCTTC. The encoded protein is CASRLDRENEQFF. Full variable domain (rest looked up from reference TRBV2 and TRBJ2-1): EPEVTQTPSHQVTQMGQEVILRCVPISNHLYFYWYRQILGQKVEFLVSFYNNEISEKSEIFDDQFSVERPDGSNFTLKIRSTKLEDSAMYFCASRLDRENEQFFGPGTRLTVL.

This chain uses TRBV2 with TRBJ1-5; 7 nucleotides match TRBD1. The CDR3 is 13 amino acids. Germline assignment: CDR1 SNHLY and CDR2 FYNNEI. The J segment lost 4 bases and the V segment lost 6 bases, leaving 3 bases of the junction unmatched. The CDR3 loop is CASRGTVNQPQHF. The DNA of the CDR3 is TGTGCCAGCAGGGGGACAGTTAATCAGCCCCAGCATTTT.

This clone showed up many times. The rearrangement links TRBV11-2 to TRBJ1-1; D perhaps matches TRBD1 (5 bases). The germline CDR1 and CDR2 sequences are SGHAT and FQNNGV. With 2 bases removed from V and 1 base from J, the gap between germline ends came to 8 bases. The CDR3 covers 14 residues. The CDR3 protein is CASSLSRGNTEAFF. The CDR3 coding sequence is TGTGCCAGCAGCTTAAGTAGGGGGAACACTGAAGCTTTCTTT.

The sample holds a few counts of this clone. The V and J genes are TRBV6-1 and TRBJ1-1; D is perhaps TRBD1 (6 bases). The germline CDR1 and CDR2 sequences are MNHNS and SASEGT. V was shortened by 2 bases and J by 5 bases, with 18 bases between the two germline ends. The CDR3 covers 16 residues. This CDR3 is CASSEPSQGWKTEAFF. The CDR3 nucleotides are TGTGCCAGCAGTGAACCCTCACAGGGTTGGAAAACTGAAGCTTTCTTT.

This clone appeared once. The V call is TRBV4-1, the J call TRBJ1-1, with a weak D call TRBD1 (6 bases). Germline lookup yields CDR1 MGHRA and CDR2 YSYEKL. The ends were cut back, 0 bases at V and 8 bases at J, with 7 bases in the middle. CDR3 length equals 12 residues. In nucleotides, the CDR3 is TGCGCCAGCAGCCAAGATGGGACAGAAGCTTTCTTT. Protein product: CASSQDGTEAFF.

This chain's CDR3 is CASSEARTGGTEAFF. DNA for the CDR3: TGCGCCAGCAGTGAGGCCCGGACAGGTGGCACTGAAGCTTTCTTT. The V gene is TRBV10-2, the J gene TRBJ1-1; 7 nucleotides line up with TRBD1. The CDR3 is made up of 15 amino acids. Trimming took 2 bases from V and 4 from J; bases not matched to a gene: 7. CDR1 WSHSY and CDR2 SAAADI come from the germline V gene.

The chain employs TRBV9 and TRBJ1-1, with 9 bases fitting TRBD1. This CDR3 contains 15 residues. V lost 0 bases and J lost 3; bases outside the gene matches: 3. The germline gives CDR1 SGDLS, CDR2 YYNGEE. The DNA for the CDR3 is TGTGCCAGCAGCGTAGACGGACAGGGGTACACTGAAGCTTTCTTT. Protein sequence: CASSVDGQGYTEAFF.

Concerning this clone: The identical CDR3 is also encoded by other nucleotide sequences in the sample. This chain connects TRBV5-1 to TRBJ2-1; 11 bases fit TRBD2. V shed 6 bases and J 4 bases; nucleotides not matched to a gene: 3. The CDR3 sequence is 14 residues long. The germline gives CDR1 SGHRS, CDR2 YFSETQ. The CDR3 reads CASTLAGGYNEQFF. The CDR3 coding sequence is TGCGCCAGCACTCTAGCGGGGGGATACAATGAGCAGTTCTTC.